These 15 T cell receptor beta chains were sequenced from one sample in a study of T cell repertoires in cytomegalovirus infection. TCRdb processed the reads anew with MiXCR; each CDR3 protein has one entry. The sample records around 290,000 distinct CDR3 sequences, about 25% being singletons. Sequencing used PBMCs. The receptors originated from a human donor in good health (CMV status not recorded). Some clones in this sample may be carry-over from other donors' samples.

This clonotype has a handful of counts. The chain recombines TRBV7-8 with TRBJ2-1, with D unclear. Germline V lookup: CDR1 SGHVS, CDR2 FQNEAQ. This CDR3 is built from 13 residues. V was cut by 4 bases and J by 7 bases, with 11 bases left in between. This chain's CDR3 is CASSSTPLNEQFF. DNA for the CDR3: TGTGCCAGCAGCTCGACTCCTCTTAATGAGCAGTTCTTC.

In its sample, this clonotype was seen a few times. The CDR3 reads CASSLVTETQYF. The CDR3 DNA sequence: TGTGCCAGCAGTTTAGTGACGGAGACCCAGTACTTC. The chain links TRBV28 to TRBJ2-5; no firm D call. The V end was cut by 2 bases, the J end by 5 bases, with 6 bases between. Germline V gene sequence: CDR1 MDHEN, CDR2 SYDVKM. This CDR3 contains 12 residues. Combining the CDR3 with reference TRBV28 and TRBJ2-5 gives the whole variable domain DVKVTQSSRYLVKRTGEKVFLECVQDMDHENMFWYRQDPGLGLRLIYFSYDVKMKEKGDIPEGYSVSREKKERFSLILESASTNQTSMYLCASSLVTETQYFGPGTRLLVL.

J is TRBJ2-1 and V is TRBV2; 12 bases align to TRBD2. This CDR3 region has 16 residues. With 9 bases clipped from V and 2 bases from J, the junction kept 8 bases outside the gene matches. The germline V gene has CDR1 SNHLY and CDR2 FYNNEI. As DNA, the CDR3 is TGTGCCAGACAACGGACTAGCGGGACAACCTACAATGAGCAGTTCTTC. This sequence encodes CARQRTSGTTYNEQFF.

The chain joins TRBV7-8 to TRBJ1-5; TRBD1 aligns across 9 bases. CDR1 SGHVS and CDR2 FQNEAQ come from the germline V gene. Trimming cost V 6 bases and J 1 base; bases outside gene matches: 4. This CDR3 is 15 amino acids long. This chain's CDR3 is CASRKGQGSNQPQHF. Written as DNA, the CDR3 is TGTGCCAGCAGGAAGGGACAGGGAAGCAATCAGCCCCAGCATTTT. Full variable domain (outside the CDR3, taken from reference TRBV7-8 and TRBJ1-5): GAGVSQSPRYKVAKRGQDVALRCDPISGHVSLFWYQQALGQGPEFLTYFQNEAQLDKSGLPSDRFFAERPEGSVSTLKIQRTQQEDSAVYLCASRKGQGSNQPQHFGDGTRLSIL.

The CDR3 is CASSPGEDSDTQYF. The CDR3 DNA follows: TGTGCCAGCAGTCCGGGGGAGGATTCAGATACGCAGTATTTT. The chain combines TRBV6-4 with TRBJ2-3; D possibly corresponds to TRBD2 (6 bases). The V gene's germline CDR1 is MRHNA and CDR2 SNTAGT. V was shortened by 5 bases and J by 4 bases, with 13 bases between the two germline ends. This CDR3 has 14 amino acids.

The chain couples TRBV28 to TRBJ2-7, with D hard to call. V was clipped by 5 bases and J by 0 bases, with 14 bases between them. The CDR3 extends over 15 amino acids. CDR1 and CDR2 from the germline V gene are MDHEN and SYDVKM. The CDR3 sequence: CASSPLPPSSYEQYF. The DNA of the CDR3 is TGTGCCAGCAGTCCCCTTCCACCGAGCTCCTACGAGCAGTACTTC.

This chain uses TRBV20-1 with TRBJ2-3, with 9 nucleotides matching TRBD1. The V gene end was trimmed by 0 bases and the J gene end by 3 bases; junction bases not matched to a gene: 10. This CDR3 is 17 amino acids long. Looked up from germline, CDR1 is DFQATT and CDR2 is SNEGSKA (reference sequence). The DNA for the CDR3 is TGCAGTGCTAGAGATCCACAACAGGGGGCTTGGACAGATACGCAGTATTTT. This sequence encodes CSARDPQQGAWTDTQYF.

This chain uses TRBV11-2 with TRBJ2-3; D uncertain. The CDR3 has 14 residues. The V gene's germline CDR1 is SGHAT and CDR2 FQNNGV. The germline V and J ends were trimmed by 2 bases and 2 bases, with 8 bases remaining between them. The CDR3 coding sequence is TGTGCCAGCAGCTTAACCGACCTCACAGATACGCAGTATTTT. It specifies CASSLTDLTDTQYF.

In its sample, this clonotype was seen a few times. The V call is TRBV24-1, the J call TRBJ1-1; 9 nucleotides match TRBD1. V gave up 5 bases and J gave up 3 bases; unmatched junction bases: 12. This CDR3 has 17 residues. CDR1 and CDR2 from the germline V gene are KGHDR and SFDVKD. CDR3: CATSGGYGRTGDTEAFF. CDR3 in DNA: TGTGCCACCAGTGGGGGGTATGGCCGGACAGGGGACACTGAAGCTTTCTTT.

J is TRBJ2-5 and V is TRBV29-1; tentative D call: TRBD1 (6 bases). This CDR3 is 15 amino acids long. Germline CDR1 reads SQVTM; CDR2 reads ANQGSEA. V was shortened by 5 bases and J by 1 base, with 17 bases between the two germline ends. The CDR3 here is CSVMDRPKFQETQYF. DNA for the CDR3: TGCAGCGTTATGGACAGACCGAAATTCCAAGAGACCCAGTACTTC. The whole variable domain, remainder taken from reference TRBV29-1 and TRBJ2-5, is SAVISQKPSRDICQRGTSLTIQCQVDSQVTMMFWYRQQPGQSLTLIATANQGSEATYESGFVIDKFPISRPNLTFSTLTVSNMSPEDSSIYLCSVMDRPKFQETQYFGPGTRLLVL.

The CDR3 coding sequence is TGTGCCAGCAGTGGGGGTAGTAGTTCGCAAGAGACCCAGTACTTC. It specifies CASSGGSSSQETQYF. The chain links TRBV28 to TRBJ2-5; D may match TRBD1 or TRBD2 (5 bases each). The germline V gene has CDR1 MDHEN and CDR2 SYDVKM. The CDR3 loop spans 15 amino acids. Trimming shortened V by 5 bases and J by 2 bases, and 15 bases separated the two germline ends.

The genes are TRBV7-2 and TRBJ2-2; D may be TRBD2 (6 bases). This CDR3 spans 14 amino acids. CDR1 and CDR2 from the germline V gene are SGHTA and FQGNSA. V lost 4 bases and J lost 6, with 12 bases in between. For the CDR3, the DNA is TGTGCCAGCAGCTCCTTCGGGGGAGCCGGGGAGCTGTTTTTT. Its translation is CASSSFGGAGELFF.

This clonotype was detected many times. This rearrangement joins TRBV28 to TRBJ2-1; D ambiguous. Germline V CDR1 and CDR2: MDHEN, SYDVKM. Trimming took 7 bases from V and 9 from J, leaving 10 bases between them. This CDR3 is 11 amino acids long. DNA of the CDR3: TGTGCCAGCACAGTGGGAATTGAGCAGTTCTTC. Its translation is CASTVGIEQFF.

The V gene is TRBV11-2, the J gene TRBJ1-4, with D possibly being TRBD1 (5 bases). The germline gives CDR1 SGHAT, CDR2 FQNNGV. The CDR3 loop spans 14 amino acids. With 5 bases removed from V and 2 bases from J, the gap between germline ends came to 9 bases. CDR3 in amino acids: CASSRTRTNEKLFF. The CDR3 DNA is TGTGCCAGCAGCCGGACACGGACTAATGAAAAACTGTTTTTT.

This clonotype was detected a few times. The chain has TRBV6-1 and TRBJ2-3; the D gene is possibly TRBD1 (7 bases). Trimming took 4 bases from V and 4 from J, leaving 12 bases between them. The CDR3 is 14 amino acids. Germline CDR1 reads MNHNS; CDR2 reads SASEGT. The CDR3 sequence: CASSVRGAADTQYF. In DNA form, the CDR3 reads TGTGCCAGCAGTGTCAGGGGGGCCGCAGATACGCAGTATTTT.